This record looks at one TCR beta chain sequence and its context. Unmatched junction bases numbered 8, after V lost 5 bases and J lost 3 bases. CDR1 is SQVTM, CDR2 ANQGSEA, per germline. The CDR3 has 14 residues. These data belong to a study of blood T cell repertoires in COVID-19. Study background: Acute-phase and convalescent COVID-19 samples originated in the United States, Italy and Spain.

The table came from immunoSEQ multiplex PCR; TCRdb's copy has only in-frame clones and leaves some out. This table has 150,000 to 200,000 clones, approximately 93% appearing once. This clonotype was obtained from a woman aged 55-69 years with COVID-19, enrolled during active disease. Material for sequencing was peripheral blood. J is TRBJ1-1 and V is TRBV29-1, with 8 bases aligning to TRBD1. CDR3 protein: CSVRTGPSHTEAFF. The CDR3 DNA reads as TGCAGCGTTAGGACAGGGCCCTCGCACACTGAAGCTTTCTTT.